This T cell receptor beta chain originates from a study of OX40 agonist ivuxolimab in advanced cancers. The overall study: Dosing consisted of intravenous ivuxolimab at 0.01 to 10 mg/kg every 2 weeks. The study, taken as a whole, reports: Low normalized clonal expansion also occurred in some nonresponding patients. CD8+ T cells were the subset that, on average, had more expanded clones than CD4+.

This CDR3 has 15 residues. V gave up 2 bases and J gave up 6 bases, with 14 bases separating them. Germline CDR1 reads SGHTA; CDR2 reads FQGTGA. Data came from immunoSEQ multiplex PCR; TCRdb stores just in-frame clones and leaves some out. The profile shows tens of thousands of clones, roughly 84% of them singletons. To note about this clone: Its antigen is unknown.

The receptor's source is an adult with an advanced solid tumor such as melanoma, head and neck, liver or kidney cancer. The chain carries TRBV7-3 and TRBJ2-1; tentatively, D is TRBD2 (6 bases). Sequenced material: CD4+ or CD8+ T cells sorted from blood, taken in a trial of the OX40 agonist ivuxolimab. CDR3 sequence (DNA): TGTGCCAGCAGCTTAGCGGAGGGGATCTTCAATGAGCAGTTCTTC. Encoded protein: CASSLAEGIFNEQFF.